This entry features one T cell receptor (beta chain) sequence. The length of the CDR3 is 15 residues. Per the germline V gene, CDR1 is PRHDT and CDR2 is FYEKMQ (reference sequence). The germline V and J ends were trimmed by 5 bases and 7 bases, with 18 bases remaining between them. These data come from a study of control samples from healthy donors and cancer patients. Libraries were prepared by immunoSEQ multiplex PCR; TCRdb keeps only in-frame clonotypes and omits some of them. Counted here are about 54,000 clones, around 95% occurring once; the ten biggest clones make up about 2%. The TCR sequence derives from a woman between 25 and 40 years old in good health. What was sequenced was blood. The chain combines TRBV13 with TRBJ2-1; D gene uncertain. Here the CDR3 DNA reads TGTGCCAGCAGCCGGCGTGGTAGTTACGTTAATGAGCAGTTCTTC. It codes for CASSRRGSYVNEQFF.